Each of the 25 T cell receptor beta chains below was sequenced from the same sample in a study of T cell repertoires in cytomegalovirus infection. Antigens of these TCRs are unknown. Each CDR3 protein is one row after TCRdb ran MiXCR on the reads. The data show a few hundred thousand distinct CDR3 sequences, roughly a third seen once. The sample here was cultured PBMCs, taken from culture after CMV antigen stimulation. The receptors were sampled from a human donor in good health (CMV status not recorded). Some clones in this sample may be carry-over from other donors' samples.

This clonotype was detected a few times. The chain is built from TRBV7-2 and TRBJ2-1; D remains ambiguous. Trimming took off 2 bases at V and 5 bases at J, with 13 bases between the two ends. The germline CDR1 and CDR2 sequences are SGHTA and FQGNSA. The CDR3 length is 15 residues. CDR3 DNA sequence: TGTGCCAGCAGCTTAATTCTACAGAGTAACAATGAGCAGTTCTTC. It is translated as CASSLILQSNNEQFF.

The chain recombines TRBV10-2 with TRBJ2-7; 7 positions match TRBD2. Per germline, CDR1 WSHSY and CDR2 SAAADI. The CDR3 is 14 amino acids. The CDR3 loop reads CASKAPWLAEGQSV. In nucleotides, the CDR3 is TGCGCCAGCAAAGCCCCATGGCTAGCGGAAGGGCAAAGCGTC.

The chain uses TRBV2 and TRBJ2-4; D is unclear. V was clipped by 10 bases and J by 2 bases, with 24 bases between them. Germline CDR1 is SNHLY and CDR2 is FYNNEI. The CDR3 sequence is 17 residues long. Written as DNA, the CDR3 is TGTGCCAACAGCCCAGGACGCGACGGTCCAACCAAAAACATTCAGTACTTC. Translation: CANSPGRDGPTKNIQYF. The full variable domain, with the rest looked up from reference TRBV2 and TRBJ2-4, is EPEVTQTPSHQVTQMGQEVILRCVPISNHLYFYWYRQILGQKVEFLVSFYNNEISEKSEIFDDQFSVERPDGSNFTLKIRSTKLEDSAMYFCANSPGRDGPTKNIQYFGAGTRLSVL.

The chain uses TRBV18 and TRBJ1-1; D is unclear. Germline CDR1 KGHSH, CDR2 LQKENI. V was pared by 2 bases and J by 1 base, with 8 bases between. This CDR3 has 14 residues. DNA of the CDR3: TGTGCCAGCTCACCAAAGGACGCGAACACTGAAGCTTTCTTT. This encodes CASSPKDANTEAFF.

V gene TRBV28 combines with J gene TRBJ1-5, with unresolved D. This CDR3 region has 14 residues. Trimming removed 0 bases at V and 3 bases at J, with 6 bases between. Looked up from germline, CDR1 is MDHEN and CDR2 is SYDVKM. CDR3 protein: CASSLWVPNQPQHF. In nucleotides, the CDR3 is TGTGCCAGCAGTTTATGGGTCCCCAATCAGCCCCAGCATTTT. The full variable domain, completed using reference TRBV28 and TRBJ1-5, is DVKVTQSSRYLVKRTGEKVFLECVQDMDHENMFWYRQDPGLGLRLIYFSYDVKMKEKGDIPEGYSVSREKKERFSLILESASTNQTSMYLCASSLWVPNQPQHFGDGTRLSIL.

V usage is TRBV20-1 and J usage is TRBJ2-7; 8 bases map to TRBD1. The CDR3 length is 14 residues. V shed 3 bases, J shed 6 bases, and the junction held 10 bases outside the gene matches. Germline loops: CDR1 DFQATT, CDR2 SNEGSKA (reference sequence). CDR3 region: CSASSDRVGGEQYF. For the CDR3, the DNA is TGCAGTGCTAGCTCGGACAGGGTTGGAGGCGAGCAGTACTTC.

The chain uses TRBV7-2 and TRBJ1-2; tentatively, D is TRBD1 (6 bases). The CDR3 is 15 residues long. V shed 5 bases and J shed 1 base, with 14 bases lying between them. CDR1 is SGHTA, CDR2 FQGNSA, per germline. DNA for the CDR3: TGTGCCAGCAGCCCCTTTACAGGGAATAACTATGGCTACACCTTC. Translated, it gives CASSPFTGNNYGYTF.

The chain combines TRBV27 with TRBJ1-2; a possible D gene is TRBD1 (6 bases). Germline V gene sequence: CDR1 MNHEY, CDR2 SMNVEV (reference sequence). V shed 5 bases and J shed 3 bases, with 16 bases lying between them. This CDR3 is built from 15 residues. This CDR3 reads CASSKLPTGHYGYTF. The CDR3 DNA sequence: TGTGCCAGCAGTAAACTCCCGACAGGACACTATGGCTACACCTTC.

The V and J genes are TRBV6-6 and TRBJ2-2, with 7 bases aligning to TRBD1. J was trimmed by 3 bases and V by 7 bases; bases with no gene match: 5. The CDR3 sequence is 14 residues long. The germline CDR1 and CDR2 sequences are MNHNY and SVGAGI (reference sequence). The CDR3 spells CASIPGQHTGELFF. Written as DNA, the CDR3 is TGTGCCAGCATCCCGGGACAGCACACCGGGGAGCTGTTTTTT.

The chain is built from TRBV10-3 and TRBJ1-2, with TRBD1 as a possible D gene (5 bases). The germline CDR1 and CDR2 sequences are ENHRY and SYGVKD. V shed 2 bases and J shed 2 bases, with 6 bases lying between them. This CDR3 has 13 residues. CDR3 region: CAISENRNYGYTF. CDR3 sequence (DNA): TGTGCCATCAGTGAGAACAGGAACTATGGCTACACCTTC.

This chain connects TRBV11-2 to TRBJ2-1; TRBD2 is a possible D gene (5 bases). V was clipped by 1 base and J by 7 bases, with 17 bases between them. CDR3 length: 16 residues. Germline CDR1 and CDR2: SGHAT and FQNNGV. DNA of the CDR3: TGTGCCAGCAGCTTAGTCCCCCGCGGGTATCGGAATGAGCAGTTCTTC. Protein: CASSLVPRGYRNEQFF. The whole variable domain, filled in from reference TRBV11-2 and TRBJ2-1, reads EAGVAQSPRYKIIEKRQSVAFWCNPISGHATLYWYQQILGQGPKLLIQFQNNGVVDDSQLPKDRFSAERLKGVDSTLKIQPAKLEDSAVYLCASSLVPRGYRNEQFFGPGTRLTVL.

This clonotype was observed a few times. The chain joins TRBV7-2 to TRBJ2-1; maybe TRBD2 (5 bases). The CDR3 has 14 residues. CDR1 and CDR2 from the germline V gene are SGHTA and FQGNSA. V was shortened by 5 bases and J by 6 bases, with 14 bases between the two germline ends. The CDR3: CASSQSASSNEQFF. The CDR3 DNA reads TGTGCCAGCAGCCAATCGGCTAGCTCCAATGAGCAGTTCTTC. Full variable domain (rest looked up from reference TRBV7-2 and TRBJ2-1): GAGVSQSPSNKVTEKGKDVELRCDPISGHTALYWYRQSLGQGLEFLIYFQGNSAPDKSGLPSDRFSAERTGGSVSTLTIQRTQQEDSAVYLCASSQSASSNEQFFGPGTRLTVL.

This clonotype was counted between two and nine times. V and J are TRBV6-6 and TRBJ1-6, with D unclear. Germline V gives CDR1 MNHNY, CDR2 SVGAGI (reference sequence). Trimming took off 2 bases at V and 4 bases at J, with 12 bases between the two ends. The CDR3 totals 16 residues. CDR3 loop: CASSYPSGQYNSPLHF. DNA for the CDR3: TGTGCCAGCAGTTACCCTTCGGGCCAATATAATTCACCCCTCCACTTT.

There are many counts of this clonotype. At one of its ends the junction is not consistent with the germline gene, which may arise from a read error. V gene TRBV12-3 or TRBV12-4 combines with J gene TRBJ1-2; no clear D gene. The CDR3 spans 14 residues. The CDR3 spells CATSPRGTNYGYTF. CDR3 sequence (DNA): TGTGCCACCAGTCCCCGGGGAACTAACTATGGCTACACCTTC.

This clonotype was counted only a few times. The gene calls are TRBV10-3 and TRBJ2-2; 8 bases fit TRBD1. The germline gives CDR1 ENHRY, CDR2 SYGVKD. V was pared by 5 bases and J by 5 bases, with 4 bases of the junction left unmatched. The CDR3 is 14 residues long. CDR3 loop: CAISQDRATGELFF. For the CDR3, the DNA is TGTGCCATCAGTCAGGACAGGGCGACCGGGGAGCTGTTTTTT.

This clonotype was counted a few times. The rearrangement uses TRBV7-3 and TRBJ2-1; 9 bases map to TRBD1. With V trimmed by 4 bases and J by 6 bases, 1 base remained unmatched. Germline CDR1 reads SGHTA; CDR2 reads FQGTGA. This CDR3 contains 13 residues. The CDR3, as DNA: TGTGCCAGCAGCTGGGGACAGGGCAATGAGCAGTTCTTC. Its protein product is CASSWGQGNEQFF.

J is TRBJ2-1 and V is TRBV11-2; TRBD2 matches at 7 bases. Germline loops: CDR1 SGHAT, CDR2 FQNNGV. The ends lost 6 bases at V and 6 bases at J; junction bases unmatched: 11. There are 15 residues in the CDR3. CDR3 coding DNA: TGTGCCAGCAGTGCTCTGGCGGGAGACCGCAATGAGCAGTTCTTC. Protein: CASSALAGDRNEQFF. Drawing the rest from reference TRBV11-2 and TRBJ2-1, the complete variable domain is EAGVAQSPRYKIIEKRQSVAFWCNPISGHATLYWYQQILGQGPKLLIQFQNNGVVDDSQLPKDRFSAERLKGVDSTLKIQPAKLEDSAVYLCASSALAGDRNEQFFGPGTRLTVL.

This clonotype has a count of ten or more. The chain couples TRBV3-1 to TRBJ2-3; D remains unclear. The V end lost 1 base, the J end lost 0 bases, and 11 bases lay between the germline ends. The CDR3 consists of 16 residues. CDR1 LGHDT and CDR2 YNNKEL come from the germline V gene (reference sequence). The CDR3 sequence: CASSQVVGTSTDTQYF. For the CDR3, the DNA is TGTGCCAGCAGCCAAGTCGTGGGTACTAGCACAGATACGCAGTATTTT.

This clonotype was observed a handful of times. The chain couples TRBV11-2 to TRBJ2-5; maybe TRBD2 (6 bases). V lost 3 bases, J lost 3 bases, and 8 bases lay in between. Germline lookup yields CDR1 SGHAT and CDR2 FQNNGV. The CDR3 is 13 amino acids. The CDR3, as DNA: TGTGCCAGCAGCTTTATAGCGGAAGAGACCCAGTACTTC. It yields the protein CASSFIAEETQYF.

The genes are TRBV6-5 and TRBJ2-5, with D possibly TRBD2 on 6 matching bases. The germline V and J ends were trimmed by 6 bases and 2 bases, with 31 bases remaining between them. Germline V gene data show CDR1 as MNHEY and CDR2 as SVGAGI. The CDR3 contains 20 residues. CDR3 sequence: CASRLRGVGGAGGVQETQYF. CDR3 DNA: TGTGCCAGCAGGCTGAGGGGAGTGGGGGGAGCTGGAGGGGTACAAGAGACCCAGTACTTC.

The chain carries TRBV5-1 and TRBJ2-7, with 7 bases fitting TRBD2. This CDR3 region has 13 residues. Germline assignment: CDR1 SGHRS and CDR2 YFSETQ. The ends lost 6 bases at V and 3 bases at J; junction bases unmatched: 6. CDR3 nucleotide sequence: TGCGCCAGCAACCCGGGGGAGGGCTACGAGCAGTACTTC. Translating gives CASNPGEGYEQYF.

The V and J genes are TRBV19 and TRBJ2-7; 9 bases match TRBD2. The V and J ends lost 4 bases and 6 bases, in that order; junction bases with no gene match: 4. The CDR3 runs to 13 residues. From germline, CDR1 is LNHDA and CDR2 SQIVND (reference sequence). The CDR3 here is CASSTLAGREQYV. CDR3 nucleotide sequence: TGTGCCAGTAGTACACTAGCGGGTCGCGAGCAGTACGTC.

The table lists this clonotype with a few counts. DNA for the CDR3: TGTGCCAGCAGTTTAATAAGAGTCCGCGAGCAGTACTTC. This translates into CASSLIRVREQYF. The chain joins TRBV12-3 or TRBV12-4 to TRBJ2-7, with D unclear. The CDR3 has 13 amino acids. Between the trimmed V and J ends, which lost 2 bases and 6 bases, there was a span of 11 bases.

The chain couples TRBV6-2 or TRBV6-3 to TRBJ2-1, with D possibly matching TRBD2 (5 bases). Germline V gene sequence: CDR1 MNHEY, CDR2 SVGEGT. Trimming took 5 bases from V and 4 from J, leaving 24 bases between them. The CDR3 runs 18 residues. The CDR3 region has the DNA TGTGCCAGCAGTAGCGCCAACTCCGGACTCTCGTCTTACAATGAGCAGTTCTTC. This translates into CASSSANSGLSSYNEQFF.

Ten or more counts support this clonotype. CDR3 DNA: TGTGCCAGCAGCTTAGCTATCGGACAGGGGAGTCAGGATGAGCAGTTCTTC. Its translation: CASSLAIGQGSQDEQFF. The chain has TRBV7-2 and TRBJ2-1, with TRBD1 matching over 9 bases. CDR3 length: 17 residues. The germline V gene encodes CDR1 SGHTA and CDR2 FQGNSA. V lost 0 bases, J lost 8 bases, and 11 bases stayed unmatched. The whole variable domain, filled in from reference TRBV7-2 and TRBJ2-1, reads GAGVSQSPSNKVTEKGKDVELRCDPISGHTALYWYRQSLGQGLEFLIYFQGNSAPDKSGLPSDRFSAERTGGSVSTLTIQRTQQEDSAVYLCASSLAIGQGSQDEQFFGPGTRLTVL.